The sequence of this TCR beta chain was determined in a study of Tregs in tolerant kidney transplant recipients (dated by TCRdb to about 2019). The study in broad terms: The transplants used related donors with nonmyeloablative bone marrow transplantation, and mixed chimerism in the human trials was transient. Before combined kidney and bone marrow transplantation, this study identified donor-specific regulatory T cells using TCRbeta sequencing and then followed those same cells after transplant.

Genomic DNA was extracted from sorted cells with the QIAGEN DNeasy Blood and Tissue Kit for TCRbeta CDR3 sequencing. High-throughput TCRbeta CDR3 sequencing, including PCR amplification with bias correction and internal controls, was performed commercially through immunoSEQ. The published analysis was carried out like this. Unique productive TCRbeta sequences were defined by CDR3 nucleotide sequence where primers matched, and otherwise by CDR3 amino acid sequence together with Vbeta and Jbeta genes. As a correction for sorting error, sequences shared between sorted populations at a frequency ratio of 2:1 or less were discarded, and the remaining shared sequences were assigned to the higher population. A sequence was defined as donor-reactive if the sequence was expanded at least 5-fold in CFSE-low cells compared with unstimulated cells and had a frequency of at least 0.01% in CFSE-low cells. Jensen-Shannon divergence calculated on the top 100 TCRbeta sequences ranked by frequency was used to measure repertoire divergence. For samples with multiple sequencing runs, sorting error was corrected separately for each run before the runs were pooled. As stored in TCRdb, this immuneACCESS dataset retains in-frame rearrangements with V and J assigned. A fraction of the clones does not appear; measured against another copy, unresolved V genes explain less than half of the discrepancy, and the remainder lacks a known reason. The DNA gave D and trimming, while V, J and clone size come from that table. Per the sample table, the count is approximately 30,000 clones. 13% to 15% of the sample goes to the ten largest clones.

Of note for this clone: Its recognized antigen is unknown. The CDR3 extends 3 residues past the end of the read, so its final part is completed from the germline J gene.

Trimming accounts for 5 bases at V and 3 bases at J, while the number of junction bases matched to no gene is 5. Looking up the germline V gene yields CDR1 MDHEN and CDR2 SYDVKM. The cysteine opens and the phenylalanine closes a CDR3 of 15 amino acids. The DNA shown is the part of the CDR3 that was read: 36 bases, in frame from base 1. What the research found in general, with its limitations: The most biologically relevant and donor-specific TCRbeta repertoire appeared to be identified by expanding Tregs with activated donor B cells. Although technical replication error seemed to be minimal, the question of biological reproducibility was not addressed directly. In tolerant patients, donor-specific Tregs expanded more than Tregs overall, which suggests antigen-driven rather than nonspecific expansion. For some patients the PCR primers changed over time, which made it impossible to compare the samples from those patients at the nucleotide level. The study was limited by small patient numbers, and the findings need validation in larger populations and under other immunosuppression protocols.

What this sample's time point label stands for: blood sample drawn before combined kidney and bone marrow transplant. Unstimulated Tregs (CD4+CD25+CD127-), CD4+ non-Tregs (CD4+CD25-), CD4 and CD8 cells were FACS-sorted from thawed PBMCs. The patients were a few recipients of combined kidney and bone marrow transplants from the ITN036ST trial, and samples were available only from these trial subjects. Healthy control blood was separated into PBMCs by Ficoll density gradient and cryopreserved, and patient PBMCs were collected both before and after transplant. Recombination linked TRBV28 to TRBJ2-7, and TRBD2 matches 12 of the central bases. The source is a human donor who received a combined kidney and bone marrow transplant. The sequenced sample was CD8+ T cells from blood, obtained before the transplant. The CDR3 reads as follows: CASSPGLAGFYEQYF. The CDR3 bases that were read are TGTGCCAGCAGTCCGGGACTAGCGGGCTTCTACGAG.